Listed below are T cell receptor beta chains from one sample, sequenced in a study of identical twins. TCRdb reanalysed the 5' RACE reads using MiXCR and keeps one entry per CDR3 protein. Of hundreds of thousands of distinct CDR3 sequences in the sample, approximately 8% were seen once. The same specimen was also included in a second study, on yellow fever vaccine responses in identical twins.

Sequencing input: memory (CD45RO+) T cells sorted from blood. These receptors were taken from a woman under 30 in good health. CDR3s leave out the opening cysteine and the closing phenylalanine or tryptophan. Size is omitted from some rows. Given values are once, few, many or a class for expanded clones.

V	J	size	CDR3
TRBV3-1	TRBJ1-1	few	ASSQDRLSYRNTEAF
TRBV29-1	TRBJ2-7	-	SVEVYQGAEQY
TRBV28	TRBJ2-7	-	ASSLGPYRREQY
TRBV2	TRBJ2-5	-	ASSEVWAGLKGETQY
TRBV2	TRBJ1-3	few	ASSVGTAISSGNTIY
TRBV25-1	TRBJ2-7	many	ASSGDLSGVSSYEQY
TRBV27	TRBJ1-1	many	ASSSTGTNTEAF
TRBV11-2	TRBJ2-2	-	ASSLDKGTSNTGELF
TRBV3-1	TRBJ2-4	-	ASSQEQGTKNIQY
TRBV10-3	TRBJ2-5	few	AISDVQETQY
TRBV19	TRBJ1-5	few	ASSPYGTDNQPQH
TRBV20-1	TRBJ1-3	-	SARTSGTVSGNTIY
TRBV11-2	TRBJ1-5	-	ASSDGQKFNQPQH
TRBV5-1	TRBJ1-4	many	ASSSTGSNEKLF
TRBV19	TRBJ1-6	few	ASSLRDKGSPLH
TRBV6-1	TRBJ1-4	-	ASTHSRTGEKLF
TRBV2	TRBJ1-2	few	ASSGGVSST
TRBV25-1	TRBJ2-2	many	ASSELGAVRGPTGELF
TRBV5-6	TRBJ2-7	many	ASSLRDTMYEQY
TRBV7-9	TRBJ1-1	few	ASSLAGTTGTEAF
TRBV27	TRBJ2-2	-	ASKDGRARVDTGELF
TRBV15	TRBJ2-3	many	ATSRDTSGGDTQY
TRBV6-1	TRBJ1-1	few	ASSEVGGNTEAF
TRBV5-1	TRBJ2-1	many	ASSLGYSAPNEQF
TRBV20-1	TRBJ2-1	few	SARDVALGLRVGYEQF
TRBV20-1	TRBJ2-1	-	SAIPGGAPTYNEQF
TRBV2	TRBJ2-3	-	ASSEAQETDTQY
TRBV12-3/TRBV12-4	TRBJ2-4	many	ASSLEQGALAKNIQY
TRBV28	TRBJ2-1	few	ASSFLQGQF
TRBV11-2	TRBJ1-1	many	ASSLVRQGLVKDTEAF
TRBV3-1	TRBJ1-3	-	ASSRQTFREGDTIY
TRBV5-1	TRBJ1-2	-	ASSFMENYGYT
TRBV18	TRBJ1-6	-	ASSPEGVGNSPLH
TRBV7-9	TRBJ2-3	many	ASSNFEQRNRGDTQY
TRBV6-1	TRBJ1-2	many	ASSDTKGPGYT
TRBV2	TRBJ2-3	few	ATRGLAGPTDTQY
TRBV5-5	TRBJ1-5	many	ASSLDGQNNQPQH
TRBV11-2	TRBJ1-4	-	ASSFGAPGQGEKLF
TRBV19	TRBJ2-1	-	ASTRDRGNEQF
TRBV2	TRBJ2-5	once	ASGGQGGETQY
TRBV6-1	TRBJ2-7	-	ASSALPLASYEQY
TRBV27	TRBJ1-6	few	ASSSHTDGIDNSPLH
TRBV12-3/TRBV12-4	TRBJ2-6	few	ASSGGAGANVLT
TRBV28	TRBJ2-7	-	ASSNDPTFRY
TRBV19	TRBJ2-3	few	ASSIGGVTDTQY
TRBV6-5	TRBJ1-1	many	ASSYNGVMNTEAF
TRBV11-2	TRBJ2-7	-	ASSTLAGYYEQY
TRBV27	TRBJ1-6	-	ASRTGWSSSSPLH
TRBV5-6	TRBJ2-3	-	ASSSAGTQITQY
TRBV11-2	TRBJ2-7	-	ASSLEGHRSYEQY
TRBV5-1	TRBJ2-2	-	ASSGGTSGSKTGELF
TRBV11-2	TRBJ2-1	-	ASSPGLGVYNEQF
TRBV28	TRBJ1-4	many	ASSDTGSPNEKLF
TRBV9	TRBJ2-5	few	ASSNSGLKTQY
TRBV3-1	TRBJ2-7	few	ASSGRVSYEQY